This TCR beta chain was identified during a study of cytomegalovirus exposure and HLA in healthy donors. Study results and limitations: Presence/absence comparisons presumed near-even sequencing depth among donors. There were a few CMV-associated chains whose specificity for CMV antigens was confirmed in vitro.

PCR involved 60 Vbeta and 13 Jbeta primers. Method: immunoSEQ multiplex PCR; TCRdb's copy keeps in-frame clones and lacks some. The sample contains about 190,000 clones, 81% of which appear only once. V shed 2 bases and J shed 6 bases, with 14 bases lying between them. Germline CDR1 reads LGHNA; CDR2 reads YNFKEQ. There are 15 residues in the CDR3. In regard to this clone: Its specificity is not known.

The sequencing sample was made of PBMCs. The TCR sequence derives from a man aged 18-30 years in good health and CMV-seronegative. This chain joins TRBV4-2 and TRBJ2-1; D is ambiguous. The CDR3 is CASSQLSGPLNEQFF. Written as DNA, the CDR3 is TGTGCCAGCAGCCAACTCAGTGGGCCGCTCAATGAGCAGTTCTTC.